This T cell receptor beta chain was observed in a study of blood T cell repertoires in COVID-19. Study information: Italy, Spain and the United States were the sources of the convalescent and acute COVID-19 samples. Sources were T cells, B-cell-depleted T cells, or PBMCs; the material itself was cDNA or gDNA.

Per the germline V gene, CDR1 is PRHDT and CDR2 is FYEKMQ (reference sequence). This CDR3 is 17 amino acids long. V was pared by 5 bases and J by 2 bases, with 6 bases of the junction left unmatched. This clone was seen just once. Under the authors' procedure: Nucleated cell counts were estimated from reference gene primer amplification. Method: immunoSEQ multiplex PCR; TCRdb's copy keeps in-frame clones and lacks some. V and J calls plus clone size are reproduced from that table; the DNA served to infer D and trimming. Of approximately 440,000 clones listed, about nine tenths are singletons. Source material: peripheral blood. The rearrangement joins TRBV13 to TRBJ2-5, with 15 bases lining up with TRBD2. This TCR came from a woman between 50 and 59 years old with COVID-19, enrolled during active disease. DNA of the CDR3: TGTGCCAGCAGCCGACGGGGACTAGCGGGGGGACAAGAGACCCAGTACTTC. Its protein product is CASSRRGLAGGQETQYF.